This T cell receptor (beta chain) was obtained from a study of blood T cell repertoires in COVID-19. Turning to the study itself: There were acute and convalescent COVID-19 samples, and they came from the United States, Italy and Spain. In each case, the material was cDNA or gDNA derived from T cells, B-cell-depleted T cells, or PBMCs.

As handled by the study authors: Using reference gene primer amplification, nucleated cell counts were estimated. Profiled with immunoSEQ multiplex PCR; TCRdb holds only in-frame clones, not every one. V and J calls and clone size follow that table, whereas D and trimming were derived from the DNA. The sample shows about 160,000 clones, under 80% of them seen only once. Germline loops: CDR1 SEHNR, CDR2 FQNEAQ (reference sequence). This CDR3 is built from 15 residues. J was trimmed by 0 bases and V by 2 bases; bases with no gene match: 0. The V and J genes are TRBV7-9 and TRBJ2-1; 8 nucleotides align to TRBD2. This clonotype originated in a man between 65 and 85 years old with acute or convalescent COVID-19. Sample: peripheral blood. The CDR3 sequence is CASSLSGSSYNEQFF. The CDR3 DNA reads TGTGCCAGCAGCTTAAGCGGGAGCTCCTACAATGAGCAGTTCTTC.